The rows below give T cell receptor beta chains drawn from one sample of a study of CD8+CD57+ T cells in acquired aplastic anemia. TCRdb reanalysed the reads using MiXCR and keeps one entry per CDR3 protein. The table has about 220,000 distinct CDR3 sequences, 34% seen once. Sequenced input: sorted CD4+, CD8+, or CD8+CD57+ T cells (not recorded which) from PBMCs. The receptors were gathered from a human donor in good health, serving as a control. Each CDR3 is given with its conserved first and last residue. Each record gives: V gene, J gene, D gene, clone size, CDR3 protein, CDR3 DNA. The D gene is left open where the match is weak. The listing skips clone size in some rows; elsewhere it reads once, few, many or a size class.

V gene: TRBV13; J gene: TRBJ1-2; D gene: -; clone size: -; CDR3 protein: CASSLSTSFRGDLGYTF; CDR3 DNA: TGTGCCAGCAGCTTGAGTACATCATTTCGGGGCGATCTGGGCTACACCTTC
V gene: TRBV5-1; J gene: TRBJ1-1; D gene: TRBD1; clone size: -; CDR3 protein: CASSLKGDRGAFF; CDR3 DNA: TGCGCCAGCAGCCTGAAGGGGGACAGGGGAGCTTTCTTT
V gene: TRBV7-8; J gene: TRBJ1-1; D gene: TRBD1; clone size: -; CDR3 protein: CASSGQTGVLEAFF; CDR3 DNA: TGTGCCAGCAGCGGACAAACAGGGGTCCTTGAAGCTTTCTTT
V gene: TRBV7-9; J gene: TRBJ2-7; D gene: -; clone size: many; CDR3 protein: CASSLGGGQTYEQYF; CDR3 DNA: TGTGCCAGCAGCTTAGGGGGAGGTCAAACCTACGAGCAGTACTTC
V gene: TRBV12-3/TRBV12-4; J gene: TRBJ2-1; D gene: TRBD1; clone size: few; CDR3 protein: CASSNRDRMNEQFF; CDR3 DNA: TGTGCCAGCAGTAACCGGGACAGGATGAATGAGCAGTTCTTC
V gene: TRBV30; J gene: TRBJ2-7; D gene: -; clone size: many; CDR3 protein: CAWSARGTHYEQYF; CDR3 DNA: TGTGCCTGGAGTGCTCGGGGGACACACTACGAGCAGTACTTC
V gene: TRBV12-3/TRBV12-4; J gene: TRBJ1-2; D gene: -; clone size: -; CDR3 protein: CASSLGMGDNYGYTF; CDR3 DNA: TGTGCCAGCAGTTTAGGGATGGGGGACAACTATGGCTACACCTTC
V gene: TRBV16; J gene: TRBJ2-5; D gene: -; clone size: many; CDR3 protein: CASSQYGGETQYF; CDR3 DNA: TGTGCCAGCAGCCAATACGGGGGAGAGACCCAGTACTTC
V gene: TRBV4-1; J gene: TRBJ1-5; D gene: TRBD1; clone size: -; CDR3 protein: CASSQGQGYNQPQHF; CDR3 DNA: TGCGCCAGCAGCCAAGGACAGGGATATAATCAGCCCCAGCATTTT
V gene: TRBV24-1; J gene: TRBJ1-2; D gene: -; clone size: -; CDR3 protein: CATSDSPTSQPNYGYTF; CDR3 DNA: TGTGCCACCAGTGATTCGCCTACGTCGCAACCCAACTATGGCTATACCTTC
V gene: TRBV25-1; J gene: TRBJ1-2; D gene: TRBD1; clone size: once; CDR3 protein: CASSGGTGDYGYTF; CDR3 DNA: TGTGCCAGCAGTGGAGGGACAGGGGACTATGGCTACACCTTC
V gene: TRBV5-5; J gene: TRBJ2-1; D gene: TRBD2; clone size: -; CDR3 protein: CASSSSSGRGRYNEQFF; CDR3 DNA: TGTGCCAGCAGTTCGTCTAGCGGGAGGGGTCGTTACAATGAGCAGTTCTTC
V gene: TRBV12-5; J gene: TRBJ2-5; D gene: -; clone size: -; CDR3 protein: CASGFGTQGPQGETQYF; CDR3 DNA: TGTGCTAGTGGTTTTGGAACCCAGGGGCCGCAGGGGGAGACCCAGTACTTC
V gene: TRBV7-2; J gene: TRBJ2-7; D gene: -; clone size: many; CDR3 protein: CASSLSGAAPYEQYF; CDR3 DNA: TGTGCCAGCAGCTTGTCGGGTGCGGCCCCCTACGAGCAGTACTTC
V gene: TRBV29-1; J gene: TRBJ1-2; D gene: TRBD1; clone size: -; CDR3 protein: CSVSPGGHYGYTF; CDR3 DNA: TGCAGCGTCTCTCCAGGGGGCCACTATGGCTACACCTTC
V gene: TRBV11-1; J gene: TRBJ1-4; D gene: TRBD1; clone size: -; CDR3 protein: CASSLEGGRGNEKLFF; CDR3 DNA: TGTGCCAGCAGCTTAGAGGGGGGCAGGGGGAATGAAAAACTGTTTTTT